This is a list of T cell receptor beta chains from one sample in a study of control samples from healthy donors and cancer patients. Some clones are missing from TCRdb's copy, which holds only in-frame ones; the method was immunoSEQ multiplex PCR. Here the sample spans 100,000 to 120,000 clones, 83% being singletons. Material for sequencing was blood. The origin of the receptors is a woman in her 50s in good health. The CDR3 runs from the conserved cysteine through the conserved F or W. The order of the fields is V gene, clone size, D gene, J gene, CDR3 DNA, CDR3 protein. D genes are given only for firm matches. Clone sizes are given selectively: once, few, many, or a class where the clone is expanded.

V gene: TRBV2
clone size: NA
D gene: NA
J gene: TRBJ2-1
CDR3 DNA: TGTGCCAGCAGAGAGAACAGGGGAGGAGATGAGCAGTTCTTC
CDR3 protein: CASRENRGGDEQFF

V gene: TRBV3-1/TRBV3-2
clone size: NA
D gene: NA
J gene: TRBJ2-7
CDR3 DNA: TGTGCCAGCAGCCAAGATCTAACACTCTCCTACGAGCAGTACTTC
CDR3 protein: CASSQDLTLSYEQYF

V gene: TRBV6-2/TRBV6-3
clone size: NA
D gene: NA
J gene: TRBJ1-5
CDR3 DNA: TGTGCCAGCAGTCAACCGGGACAATATAGCAATCAGCCCCAGCATTTT
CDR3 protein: CASSQPGQYSNQPQHF

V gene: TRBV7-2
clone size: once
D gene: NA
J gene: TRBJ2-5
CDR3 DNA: TGTGCCAGCAGCCTGCAGGAGACCCAGTACTTC
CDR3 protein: CASSLQETQYF

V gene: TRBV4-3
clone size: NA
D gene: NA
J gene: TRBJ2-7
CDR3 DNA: TGCGCCAGCAGCCAAGAGGAGAACTACGAGCAGTACTTC
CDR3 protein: CASSQEENYEQYF

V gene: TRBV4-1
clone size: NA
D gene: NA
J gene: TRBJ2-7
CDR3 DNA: TGCGCCAGCAGCCCAGTACAGGGCCCGAGCTCCTACGAGCAGTACTTC
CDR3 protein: CASSPVQGPSSYEQYF

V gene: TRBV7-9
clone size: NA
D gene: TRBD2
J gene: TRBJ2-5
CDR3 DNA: TGTGCCAGCAGCACGGGAGGACCCAGCCAAGAGACCCAGTACTTC
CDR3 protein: CASSTGGPSQETQYF

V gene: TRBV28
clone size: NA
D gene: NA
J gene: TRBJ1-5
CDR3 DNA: TGTGCCAGCAGTTTATCCATCCTTTCCAATCAGCCCCAGCATTTT
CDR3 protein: CASSLSILSNQPQHF

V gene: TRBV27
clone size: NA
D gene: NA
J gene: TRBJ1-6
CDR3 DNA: TGTGCCAGCAGTTTATTCTTCGGGGGATCACCCCTCCACTTT
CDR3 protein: CASSLFFGGSPLHF

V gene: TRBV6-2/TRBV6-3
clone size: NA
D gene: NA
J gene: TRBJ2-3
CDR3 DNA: TGTGCCAGCAGTTCCTGGGGGGTGGTAGATACGCAGTATTTT
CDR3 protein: CASSSWGVVDTQYF

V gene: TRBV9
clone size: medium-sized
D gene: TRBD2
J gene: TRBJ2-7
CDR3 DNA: TGTGCCAGCGTAAGACTAGCGGGAGGGCCGGTGGACGAGCAGTACTTC
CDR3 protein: CASVRLAGGPVDEQYF

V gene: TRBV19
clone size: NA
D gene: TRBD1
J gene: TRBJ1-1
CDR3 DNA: TGTGCCAGCCAACCTCGGACAGGCGGCATGAACACTGAAGCTTTCTTT
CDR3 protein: CASQPRTGGMNTEAFF

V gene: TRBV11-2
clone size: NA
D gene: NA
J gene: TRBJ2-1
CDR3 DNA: TGTGCCAGCAGCTTAAGGTACAATGAGCAGTTCTTC
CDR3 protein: CASSLRYNEQFF

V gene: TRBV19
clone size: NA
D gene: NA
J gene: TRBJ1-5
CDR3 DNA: TGTGCCAGTAGTATAGATCTTGGGGGCCGCCTCAATCGACCCCAGCATTTT
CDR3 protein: CASSIDLGGRLNRPQHF

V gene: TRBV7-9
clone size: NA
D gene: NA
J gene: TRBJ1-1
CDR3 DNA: TGTGCCAGCCAAGAGAGGAAACAAGCTTTCTTT
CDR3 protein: CASQERKQAFF

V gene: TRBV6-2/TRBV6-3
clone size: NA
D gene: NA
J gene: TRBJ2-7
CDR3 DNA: TGTGCCAGCAGTGACCGTGGTTACGAGCAGTACTTC
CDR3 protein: CASSDRGYEQYF

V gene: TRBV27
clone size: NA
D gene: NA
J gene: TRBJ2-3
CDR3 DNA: TGTGCCAGGGCATCAGATACGCAGTATTTT
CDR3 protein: CARASDTQYF

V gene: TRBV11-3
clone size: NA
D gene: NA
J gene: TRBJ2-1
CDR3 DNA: TGTGCCAGCAGCTTCGGACGTGCTGAGCAGTTCTTC
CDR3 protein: CASSFGRAEQFF

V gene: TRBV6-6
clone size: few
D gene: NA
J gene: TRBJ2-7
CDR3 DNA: TGTGCCAGCAGTCCCCGTATTGAGCAGTACTTC
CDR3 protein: CASSPRIEQYF

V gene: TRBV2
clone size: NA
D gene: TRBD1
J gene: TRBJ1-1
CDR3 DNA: TGTGCCAGCAGGAAGACAGGGACGGCGACTGAAGCTTTCTTT
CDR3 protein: CASRKTGTATEAFF

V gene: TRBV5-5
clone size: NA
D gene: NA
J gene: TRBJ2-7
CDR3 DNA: TGTGCCAGCAGCTTGGAGGCGACAGGAATTATGTACGAGCAGTACTTC
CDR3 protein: CASSLEATGIMYEQYF

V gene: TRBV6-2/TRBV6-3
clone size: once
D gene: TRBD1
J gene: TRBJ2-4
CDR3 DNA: TGTGCCAGCAGTTACGGTAGGGACAGAATAGCCAAAAACATTCAGTACTTC
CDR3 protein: CASSYGRDRIAKNIQYF

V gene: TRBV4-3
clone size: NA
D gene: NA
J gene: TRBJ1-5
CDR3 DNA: TGCGCCAGCAGCCAAGATTTATCTCAGCCCCAGCATTTT
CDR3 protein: CASSQDLSQPQHF

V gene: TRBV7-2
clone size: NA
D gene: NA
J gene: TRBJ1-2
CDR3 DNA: TGTGCCAGCAGCTTAGCCGGGGGCCGTGGCTACACCTTC
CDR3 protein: CASSLAGGRGYTF

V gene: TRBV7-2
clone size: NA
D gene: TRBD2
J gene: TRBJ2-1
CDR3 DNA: TGTGCCAGCAGCTTACAAGCGGGGCCATACAATGAGCAGTTCTTC
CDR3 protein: CASSLQAGPYNEQFF

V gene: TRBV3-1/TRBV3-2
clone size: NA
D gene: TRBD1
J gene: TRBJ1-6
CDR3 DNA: TGTGCCAGCAGCCAAGGAGACCCTGGGACAGGGGTGGACAATTCACCCCTCCACTTT
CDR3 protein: CASSQGDPGTGVDNSPLHF

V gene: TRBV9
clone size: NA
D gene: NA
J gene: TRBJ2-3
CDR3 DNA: TGTGCCAGCAGCGATCTTACCGGGGTACGCACAGATACGCAGTATTTT
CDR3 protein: CASSDLTGVRTDTQYF

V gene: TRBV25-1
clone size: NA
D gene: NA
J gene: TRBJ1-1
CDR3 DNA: TGTGCCAGCAGAGTAGGCACTGAAGCTTTCTTT
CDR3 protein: CASRVGTEAFF

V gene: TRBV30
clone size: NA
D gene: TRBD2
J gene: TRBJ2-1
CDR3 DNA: TGTGCCTGGAGTCGTCGTAGCGGGGTTTACAATGAGCAGTTCTTC
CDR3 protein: CAWSRRSGVYNEQFF

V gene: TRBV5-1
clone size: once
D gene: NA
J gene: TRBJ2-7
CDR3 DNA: TGCGCCAGCAGCTTGAAGAGCCCAGCCTACGAGCAGTACTTC
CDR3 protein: CASSLKSPAYEQYF

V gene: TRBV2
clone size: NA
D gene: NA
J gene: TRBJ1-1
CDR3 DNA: TGTGCCAGCAGTGTTGTGGCAGTGAACACTGAAGCTTTCTTT
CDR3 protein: CASSVVAVNTEAFF

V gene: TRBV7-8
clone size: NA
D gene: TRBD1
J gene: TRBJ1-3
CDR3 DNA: TGTGCCAGCAGCGGGACAGGGAGCTCTGGAAACACCATATATTTT
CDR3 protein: CASSGTGSSGNTIYF

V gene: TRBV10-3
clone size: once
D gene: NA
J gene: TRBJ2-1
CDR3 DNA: TGTGCCATCAAGGACTTCTACAATGAGCAGTTCTTC
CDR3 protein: CAIKDFYNEQFF

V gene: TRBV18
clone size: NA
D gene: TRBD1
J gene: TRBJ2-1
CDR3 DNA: TGTGCCAGCTCCCTCGACAGGGATTTTAAAAATGAGCAGTTCTTC
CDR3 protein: CASSLDRDFKNEQFF

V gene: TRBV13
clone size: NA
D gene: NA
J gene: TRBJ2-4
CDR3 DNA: TGTGCCAGCAGCGTACGACAGGGAGGATGGATAATAAACATTCAGTACTTC
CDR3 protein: CASSVRQGGWIINIQYF

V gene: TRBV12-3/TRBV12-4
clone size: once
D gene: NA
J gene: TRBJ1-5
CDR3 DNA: TGTGCCAGCAGTTCGGCAGGTCGACAGCCCCAGCATTTT
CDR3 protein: CASSSAGRQPQHF

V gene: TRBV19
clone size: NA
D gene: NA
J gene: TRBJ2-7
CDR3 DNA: TGTGCCAGTAGTATAGGATCCGGAACAGTACGCGAGCAGTACTTC
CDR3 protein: CASSIGSGTVREQYF

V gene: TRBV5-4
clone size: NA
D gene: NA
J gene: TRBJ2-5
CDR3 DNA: TGTGCCAGCAGCTTGCGTAGCGATCAAGAGACCCAGTACTTC
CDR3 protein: CASSLRSDQETQYF

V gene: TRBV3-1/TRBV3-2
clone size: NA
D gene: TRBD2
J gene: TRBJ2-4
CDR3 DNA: TGTGCCAGCAGCCCATGGACTAGCGGGAGGGGGCAAAACATTCAGTACTTC
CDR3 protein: CASSPWTSGRGQNIQYF

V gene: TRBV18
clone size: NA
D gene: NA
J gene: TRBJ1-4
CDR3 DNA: TGTGCCAGCTCACCAGCCCGGGGTGAAGGAAAACTGTTTTTT
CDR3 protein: CASSPARGEGKLFF

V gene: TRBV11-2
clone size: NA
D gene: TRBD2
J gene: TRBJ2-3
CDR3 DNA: TGTGCCAGCAGAATACTAGCGGCTGCTAGCACAGATACGCAGTATTTT
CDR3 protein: CASRILAAASTDTQYF

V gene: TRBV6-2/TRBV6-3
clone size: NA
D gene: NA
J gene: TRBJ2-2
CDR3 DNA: TGTGCCAGCAGTTACCCCTTTGACAGGCACACCGGGGAGCTGTTTTTT
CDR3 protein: CASSYPFDRHTGELFF

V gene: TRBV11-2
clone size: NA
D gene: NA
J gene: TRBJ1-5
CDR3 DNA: TGTGCCAGCAGTCCACCCGGGACGGCAAATCAGCCCCAGCATTTT
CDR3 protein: CASSPPGTANQPQHF

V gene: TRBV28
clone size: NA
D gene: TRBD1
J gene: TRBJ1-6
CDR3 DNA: TGTGCCAGCAACTTCATCGGGACAGGGAATTCACCCCTCCACTTT
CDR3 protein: CASNFIGTGNSPLHF

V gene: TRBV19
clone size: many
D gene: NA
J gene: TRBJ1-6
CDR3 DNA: TGTGCCAGTAGTGACATTAATTCACCCCTCCACTTT
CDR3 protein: CASSDINSPLHF

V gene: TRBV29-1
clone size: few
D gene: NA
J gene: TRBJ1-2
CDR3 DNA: TGCAGCGTTGATTCAGGGACCGGCTATGGCTACACCTTC
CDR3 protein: CSVDSGTGYGYTF

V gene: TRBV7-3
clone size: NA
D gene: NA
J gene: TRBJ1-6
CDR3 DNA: TGTGCCAGCAGCTTTCGCGGGGGCTCGGGTTCACCCCTCCACTTT
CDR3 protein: CASSFRGGSGSPLHF

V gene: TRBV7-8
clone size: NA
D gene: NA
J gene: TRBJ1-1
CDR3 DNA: TGTGCCAGCAGCTTAGGGGTCCGGTACACTGAAGCTTTCTTT
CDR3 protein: CASSLGVRYTEAFF

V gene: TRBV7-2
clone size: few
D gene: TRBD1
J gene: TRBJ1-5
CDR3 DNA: TGTGCCAGCAGCTCCCGACAGGGATCGGTACAGCCCCAGCATTTT
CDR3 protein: CASSSRQGSVQPQHF

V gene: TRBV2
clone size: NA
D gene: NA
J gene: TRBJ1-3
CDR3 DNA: TGTGCCAGCAGTGAGTCGTCAGGGGTCGGAAACACCATATATTTT
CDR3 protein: CASSESSGVGNTIYF

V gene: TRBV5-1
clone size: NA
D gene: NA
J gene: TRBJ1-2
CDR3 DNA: TGCGCCAGCAGCTTAAACAGGGCCTATGGCTACACCTTC
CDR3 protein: CASSLNRAYGYTF